What follows are 5 T cell receptor beta chains derived from one specimen sequenced in a study of ipilimumab plus nivolumab after autologous stem cell transplantation. The repertoire was sequenced with immunoSEQ multiplex PCR; TCRdb's copy has only in-frame clones and lacks some. This sample has about 19,000 clones, with roughly four fifths found just once. This specimen consisted of PBMCs, obtained in a trial of ipilimumab plus nivolumab as post-transplant consolidation. All receptors derive from a male donor with diffuse large B-cell lymphoma.

The chain uses TRBV4-2 and TRBJ1-2; no reliable D call. The germline gives CDR1 LGHNA, CDR2 YNFKEQ. V was trimmed by 1 base and J by 4 bases, leaving 10 bases between them. The CDR3 sequence is 14 residues long. This CDR3 is CASSQGGSAYGYTF. As DNA, the CDR3 is TGTGCCAGCAGCCAAGGTGGGTCCGCCTATGGCTACACCTTC.

The chain carries TRBV10-3 and TRBJ1-3; D gene uncertain. CDR1 ENHRY and CDR2 SYGVKD come from the germline V gene. V dropped 4 bases and J dropped 0 bases, with 7 bases sitting between them. The CDR3 is 14 residues long. The CDR3 sequence is CAISGPNSGNTIYF. The CDR3 bases are TGTGCCATCAGTGGACCGAACTCTGGAAACACCATATATTTT.

The rearrangement uses TRBV16 and TRBJ2-5; 7 nucleotides agree with TRBD1. The CDR3 is 13 residues long. V trimming: 6 bases; J trimming: 1 base; junction bases outside the gene matches: 2. The germline CDR1 and CDR2 sequences are KGHSY and FQNENV. CDR3 bases: TGTGCCAGCAGTCGGGACAGCCAAGAGACCCAGTACTTC. Translating gives CASSRDSQETQYF. Complete variable domain (other parts from reference TRBV16 and TRBJ2-5): GEEVAQTPKHLVRGEGQKAKLYCAPIKGHSYVFWYQQVLKNEFKFLISFQNENVFDETGMPKERFSAKCLPNSPCSLEIQATKLEDSAVYFCASSRDSQETQYFGPGTRLLVL.

In the case of this clone: Different DNA sequences within this sample yield the same CDR3. This chain links TRBV10-3 with TRBJ2-7; the D is unclear. V was trimmed by 2 bases and J by 1 base, leaving 15 bases between them. Germline lookup yields CDR1 ENHRY and CDR2 SYGVKD. This CDR3 contains 16 residues. CDR3 region: CAISEGLADLSYEQYF. In DNA form, the CDR3 reads TGTGCCATCAGTGAGGGTCTGGCGGACCTTTCCTACGAGCAGTACTTC.

The chain is built from TRBV6-1 and TRBJ2-5, with D perhaps assigned TRBD1 or TRBD2 (6 bases each). V lost 7 bases, J lost 2 bases, and 17 bases lay in between. Per germline, CDR1 MNHNS and CDR2 SASEGT. The CDR3 length is 15 residues. CDR3: CASNNRGGGQETQYF. The CDR3 DNA reads as TGTGCCAGCAATAACCGAGGAGGGGGACAAGAGACCCAGTACTTC.